Each of the 11 T cell receptor beta chains below was sequenced from the same sample in a study of OX40 agonist ivuxolimab in advanced cancers. The repertoire was sequenced with immunoSEQ multiplex PCR; TCRdb's copy has only in-frame clones and lacks some. The sample lists 10,000 to 13,000 clones, about 76% occurring once. The sample in question was CD4+ or CD8+ T cells sorted from blood, obtained in a trial of the OX40 agonist ivuxolimab. These receptors originate from an adult with an advanced solid tumor such as melanoma, head and neck, liver or kidney cancer.

The V call is TRBV10-3, the J call TRBJ2-7, with 10 bases aligning to TRBD1. Germline V gene lookup returns CDR1 ENHRY and CDR2 SYGVKD. With 0 bases clipped from V and 4 bases from J, the junction kept 0 bases outside the gene matches. CDR3 length equals 14 residues. CDR3 loop: CAISESGQGYEQYF. The DNA for the CDR3 is TGTGCCATCAGTGAGTCGGGACAGGGGTACGAGCAGTACTTC.

This clone was counted a few times. The V gene is TRBV15, the J gene TRBJ2-2; D gene unclear. The CDR3 covers 12 residues. CDR1 and CDR2 (germline): LNHNV, YYDKDF (reference sequence). The V gene lost 6 bases and the J gene lost 6 bases, with 8 bases spanning the gap. The chain's CDR3 is CATSGLSGELFF. For the CDR3, the DNA is TGTGCCACCAGTGGTCTGTCCGGGGAGCTGTTTTTT. The complete variable domain, with remaining parts taken from reference TRBV15 and TRBJ2-2, reads DAMVIQNPRYQVTQFGKPVTLSCSQTLNHNVMYWYQQKSSQAPKLLFHYYDKDFNNEADTPDNFQSRRPNTSFCFLDIRSPGLGDTAMYLCATSGLSGELFFGEGSRLTVL.

The chain has TRBV9 and TRBJ2-7; D remains ambiguous. This CDR3 is 13 amino acids long. Germline values: CDR1 SGDLS, CDR2 YYNGEE. V dropped 3 bases and J dropped 5 bases, with 12 bases sitting between them. The CDR3 sequence: CASSGSNQDEQYF. The CDR3, as DNA: TGTGCCAGCAGCGGATCAAACCAGGACGAGCAGTACTTC.

The J gene is TRBJ2-7, the V gene TRBV11-1; D is possibly TRBD1 or TRBD2 (6 bases each). V was pared by 4 bases and J by 1 base, with 17 bases between. The CDR3 length is 16 residues. In germline, CDR1 is SGHAT, CDR2 FQDESV (reference sequence). The CDR3 region is CASSSPPGAPSYEQYF. In DNA form, the CDR3 reads TGTGCCAGCAGCTCGCCTCCGGGGGCCCCTTCCTACGAGCAGTACTTC.

This clone was seen a single time. This chain uses TRBV28 with TRBJ1-5; TRBD1 might be the D (6 bases). The CDR3 is made up of 14 amino acids. V was pared by 3 bases and J by 6 bases, with 12 bases between. Germline values: CDR1 MDHEN, CDR2 SYDVKM. CDR3 bases: TGTGCCAGCAGTTTGAGGGGGGGGGTTCAGCCCCAGCATTTT. This gives the protein CASSLRGGVQPQHF.

The chain has TRBV5-6 and TRBJ2-1; TRBD2 agrees at 7 bases. Germline loops: CDR1 SGHDT, CDR2 YYEEEE. Unmatched junction bases numbered 10, after V lost 0 bases and J lost 4 bases. The CDR3 has 17 amino acids. CDR3 residues: CASSLGAGILLYNEQFF. The CDR3 nucleotides read TGTGCCAGCAGCTTGGGAGCGGGAATTCTCTTATACAATGAGCAGTTCTTC.

CDR3 residues: CASSFRAIYRETPSYGYTF. The CDR3 DNA follows: TGTGCCAGCAGCTTTCGGGCCATTTACCGGGAGACTCCGAGCTATGGCTACACCTTC. This rearrangement joins TRBV7-9 to TRBJ1-2, with D uncertain. This CDR3 has 19 amino acids. Deletions cut 3 bases from V and 4 bases from J, with 27 bases between. Looked up from germline, CDR1 is SEHNR and CDR2 is FQNEAQ (reference sequence).

The chain uses TRBV5-4 and TRBJ2-7, with D maybe TRBD1 (5 bases). Germline V gene data show CDR1 as SGHNT and CDR2 as YYREEE (reference sequence). This CDR3 spans 13 amino acids. V lost 1 base and J 3 bases, leaving 8 bases between the germline ends. Here the CDR3 reads CASSLTGHYEQYF. The CDR3, as DNA: TGTGCCAGCAGCTTGACAGGACACTACGAGCAGTACTTC.

The J gene is TRBJ2-1, the V gene TRBV19, with D possibly matching TRBD1 (6 bases). This CDR3 region has 14 residues. Deletions cut 7 bases from V and 8 bases from J, with 18 bases between. Germline V gene data show CDR1 as LNHDA and CDR2 as SQIVND (reference sequence). The CDR3 loop reads CASKGDFDVDEQFF. The CDR3 DNA sequence: TGTGCCAGTAAGGGGGATTTCGACGTGGATGAGCAGTTCTTC.

The rearrangement links TRBV21-1 to TRBJ1-3; the D call in the table, TRBD1, was not verified against the DNA. TRBV21-1 is an annotated pseudogene. This CDR3 comprises 14 residues. The DNA for the CDR3 is TGTGCCAGCCTAACTGACAGGGCTGGAAACACCATATATTTT. It codes for CASLTDRAGNTIYF.

The chain carries TRBV7-9 and TRBJ1-1; 9 bases match TRBD1. The CDR3 consists of 15 residues. CDR1 and CDR2 from the germline V gene are SEHNR and FQNEAQ (reference sequence). After removal of 5 bases from V and 2 bases from J, the junction contained 6 bases not matched to a gene. The CDR3 nucleotides read TGTGCCAGCAGCCCCTGGGACAGGGCTAACACTGAAGCTTTCTTT. As protein: CASSPWDRANTEAFF.